This entry lists 22 T cell receptor beta chains sequenced from one sample in a study of T cell changes during pregnancy in multiple sclerosis. Profiling relied on immunoSEQ multiplex PCR, and the TCRdb table lists in-frame clones only, not all of them. Of about 52,000 clones detected, approximately 94% appear once; the ten largest clones hold 0.35% to 0.4%. The material sequenced was CD4+ T cells from peripheral blood mononuclear cells, taken before pregnancy. The receptors originated from a female donor with multiple sclerosis, enrolled in a pregnancy study.

This clone came up once. This chain uses TRBV19 with TRBJ2-5; 7 nucleotides align to TRBD2. The germline V gene encodes CDR1 LNHDA and CDR2 SQIVND (reference sequence). J gave up 0 bases and V 6 bases, and 1 base lay outside the gene matches. This CDR3 region has 13 residues. Here the CDR3 DNA reads TGTGCCAGTAGCGGGAGGAACCAAGAGACCCAGTACTTC. Its translation: CASSGRNQETQYF.

The chain joins TRBV7-9 to TRBJ1-1; a weak D match, TRBD1 (5 bases). The germline V gene has CDR1 SEHNR and CDR2 FQNEAQ (reference sequence). V lost 2 bases and J 4 bases, leaving 8 bases between the germline ends. The CDR3 length is 13 residues. Here the CDR3 DNA reads TGTGCCAGCAGCTTAAAGGGGTCCACTGAAGCTTTCTTT. Encoded protein: CASSLKGSTEAFF.

The rearrangement uses TRBV4-2 and TRBJ2-4, with 11 bases fitting TRBD2. The ends lost 1 base at V and 3 bases at J; junction bases unmatched: 20. This CDR3 has 22 amino acids. CDR1 LGHNA and CDR2 YNFKEQ come from the germline V gene. This CDR3 reads CASSQGRVTSGMGGFYKNIQYF. Written as DNA, the CDR3 is TGTGCCAGCAGCCAAGGGCGCGTGACTAGCGGGATGGGGGGGTTTTACAAAAACATTCAGTACTTC.

The chain joins TRBV19 to TRBJ2-1; 14 nucleotides agree with TRBD2. The CDR3 is made up of 16 amino acids. Germline values: CDR1 LNHDA, CDR2 SQIVND (reference sequence). J was trimmed by 8 bases and V by 8 bases; bases with no gene match: 11. This CDR3 reads CASATSGRARSDEQFF. In nucleotides, the CDR3 is TGTGCCAGTGCGACTAGCGGGAGGGCCAGAAGCGATGAGCAGTTCTTC.

This sequence joins TRBV19 and TRBJ1-2, with 10 bases identical to TRBD1. Germline values: CDR1 LNHDA, CDR2 SQIVND (reference sequence). The CDR3 spans 13 residues. V gave up 4 bases and J gave up 6 bases; unmatched junction bases: 2. The CDR3 sequence is CASSTGQGDGYTF. CDR3 DNA sequence: TGTGCCAGTAGTACCGGACAGGGGGATGGCTACACCTTC.

The chain combines TRBV19 with TRBJ1-2; 7 bases agree with TRBD1. Trimming cost V 3 bases and J 5 bases; bases outside gene matches: 12. CDR1 is LNHDA, CDR2 SQIVND, per germline (reference sequence). The CDR3 is made up of 16 amino acids. The CDR3 DNA is TGTGCCAGTAGTATCGGGACAGTACATACTAGTTATGGCTACACCTTC. This translates into CASSIGTVHTSYGYTF.

The chain employs TRBV11-3 and TRBJ2-3, with a possible D match to TRBD2 (5 bases). Trimming left V 6 bases short and J 3 bases short, with 13 bases between. This CDR3 is 14 amino acids long. CDR1 is SGHNT and CDR2 is YENEEA in the germline V gene. The CDR3 nucleotides are TGTGCCAGCAGTTCGGACTGGAGAACAGATACGCAGTATTTT. Amino acid sequence: CASSSDWRTDTQYF.

The CDR3 sequence: CASSQDSKGSSGNTIYF. The CDR3 region has the DNA TGCGCCAGCAGCCAAGATAGTAAGGGGTCCTCTGGAAACACCATATATTTT. This chain links TRBV4-3 with TRBJ1-3; D perhaps matches TRBD1 (5 bases). This CDR3 has 17 residues. Germline values: CDR1 LGHNA, CDR2 YSLEER. Trimming cost V 0 bases and J 0 bases, with 12 bases left between them.

This clone was recorded once. The V call is TRBV7-2, the J call TRBJ2-5; TRBD1 aligns across 9 bases. Germline lookup yields CDR1 SGHTA and CDR2 FQGNSA. The CDR3 length is 17 residues. V lost 1 base and J lost 4; bases outside the gene matches: 10. Written as DNA, the CDR3 is TGTGCCAGCAGCTTAGGACTAACGACAGGGGGGTCAGAGACCCAGTACTTC. The encoded protein is CASSLGLTTGGSETQYF.

This sequence joins TRBV7-2 and TRBJ2-7; 7 positions agree with TRBD1. V dropped 4 bases and J dropped 0; count of bases not matched to a gene: 6. The CDR3 is 15 amino acids. The germline V gene encodes CDR1 SGHTA and CDR2 FQGNSA. The CDR3 reads CASSSFRDSSYEQYF. The CDR3 nucleotides are TGTGCCAGCAGCTCCTTCCGGGACAGCTCCTACGAGCAGTACTTC.

The CDR3 nucleotides read TGCGCCAGCAGCAACGGCGGGGTTAACGAGCAGTTCTTC. This sequence encodes CASSNGGVNEQFF. The chain is built from TRBV5-1 and TRBJ2-1, with D tentatively TRBD2 (6 bases). This CDR3 is built from 13 residues. With 4 bases removed from V and 10 bases from J, the gap between germline ends came to 15 bases. In germline, CDR1 is SGHRS, CDR2 YFSETQ.

The genes are TRBV6-5 and TRBJ2-1; no clear D. This CDR3 has 13 amino acids. Per germline, CDR1 MNHEY and CDR2 SVGAGI. V was shortened by 5 bases and J by 2 bases, with 7 bases between the two germline ends. The CDR3 DNA sequence: TGTGCCAGCAGTCGTACTCCCTACAATGAGCAGTTCTTC. Translated: CASSRTPYNEQFF.

The chain carries TRBV27 and TRBJ2-7, with 11 bases matching TRBD1. CDR3 length: 17 residues. V lost 4 bases, J lost 3 bases, and 11 bases stayed unmatched. CDR1 MNHEY and CDR2 SMNVEV come from the germline V gene (reference sequence). The CDR3, as DNA: TGTGCCAGCAGTTCACCCGTCCGGACAGGGGGCGGCTACGAGCAGTACTTC. Amino acids: CASSSPVRTGGGYEQYF.

The V gene is TRBV7-3, the J gene TRBJ2-3; 7 nucleotides match TRBD1. The CDR3 consists of 15 residues. Germline lookup yields CDR1 SGHTA and CDR2 FQGTGA. After removal of 2 bases from V and 2 bases from J, the junction contained 4 bases not matched to a gene. CDR3 region: CASSLGGQLTDTQYF. The CDR3 bases are TGTGCCAGCAGCTTAGGGGGACAGCTCACAGATACGCAGTATTTT.

V is TRBV5-8 and J is TRBJ2-2, with D maybe TRBD1 (6 bases). Germline lookup yields CDR1 SGHTS and CDR2 YDEGEE. The CDR3 is made up of 16 amino acids. Trimming cost V 1 base and J 0 bases, with 10 bases left between them. The CDR3 coding sequence is TGTGCCAGCAGCTTGTTGCCAGGGGCGAACACCGGGGAGCTGTTTTTT. It encodes CASSLLPGANTGELFF.

This clone showed up just once. The V call is TRBV2, the J call TRBJ2-5; TRBD1 matches at 8 bases. CDR3 length: 15 residues. V shed 8 bases and J 5 bases; nucleotides not matched to a gene: 13. Germline values: CDR1 SNHLY, CDR2 FYNNEI. CDR3 residues: CASGRTRTGRETQYF. The CDR3 DNA reads TGTGCCAGCGGCCGTACGAGGACAGGGAGGGAGACCCAGTACTTC.

This chain links TRBV19 with TRBJ1-1; D call uncertain. CDR1 and CDR2 from the germline V gene are LNHDA and SQIVND (reference sequence). This CDR3 region has 13 residues. V shed 7 bases and J shed 0 bases, with 9 bases lying between them. The CDR3 protein is CASTPRVNTEAFF. The CDR3 DNA reads as TGTGCCAGTACCCCGCGGGTGAACACTGAAGCTTTCTTT.

The chain uses TRBV7-9 and TRBJ1-1, with a possible D match to TRBD1 (5 bases). Trimming pared 1 base from V and 8 bases from J, leaving 8 bases between. This CDR3 region has 12 residues. Germline loops: CDR1 SEHNR, CDR2 FQNEAQ (reference sequence). The DNA of the CDR3 is TGTGCCAGCAGCTTAGGACAGCAAGAAGCTTTCTTT. Its translation: CASSLGQQEAFF.

The genes are TRBV5-5 and TRBJ2-3; D gene uncertain. With 0 bases removed from V and 3 bases from J, the gap between germline ends came to 14 bases. The germline gives CDR1 SGHKS, CDR2 YYEKEE (reference sequence). This CDR3 is built from 16 residues. Here the CDR3 DNA reads TGTGCCAGCAGCTTGGTGGTTGGGCAGAAAACAGATACGCAGTATTTT. This sequence encodes CASSLVVGQKTDTQYF. The variable domain in full, with the rest retrieved from reference TRBV5-5 and TRBJ2-3, is DAGVTQSPTHLIKTRGQQVTLRCSPISGHKSVSWYQQVLGQGPQFIFQYYEKEERGRGNFPDRFSARQFPNYSSELNVNALLLGDSALYLCASSLVVGQKTDTQYFGPGTRLTVL.

The gene calls are TRBV30 and TRBJ2-2, with 7 nucleotides matching TRBD2. In germline, CDR1 is GTSNPN, CDR2 SVGIG (reference sequence). V was clipped by 5 bases and J by 1 base; unmatched bases: 10. The CDR3 length is 16 residues. The CDR3 nucleotides are TGTGCCTGGTTCCCTTTCTTAGCGGGGAACACCGGGGAGCTGTTTTTT. Translation gives CAWFPFLAGNTGELFF. Together with reference TRBV30 and TRBJ2-2, the CDR3 gives the full variable domain: SQTIHQWPATLVQPVGSPLSLECTVEGTSNPNLYWYRQAAGRGLQLLFYSVGIGQISSEVPQNLSASRPQDRQFILSSKKLLLSDSGFYLCAWFPFLAGNTGELFFGEGSRLTVL.

Turning to this clone: This CDR3 is also generated by other DNA sequences in the sample. The genes are TRBV11-3 and TRBJ2-3; maybe TRBD1 (6 bases). V lost 5 bases to trimming and J lost 3 bases, with 12 bases between them. Per the germline V gene, CDR1 is SGHNT and CDR2 is YENEEA. The CDR3 is 14 amino acids. The CDR3 DNA is TGTGCCAGCAGCCCCAGGGGTACAACAGATACGCAGTATTTT. It translates to CASSPRGTTDTQYF. Full variable domain (outside the CDR3, taken from reference TRBV11-3 and TRBJ2-3): EAGVVQSPRYKIIEKKQPVAFWCNPISGHNTLYWYLQNLGQGPELLIRYENEEAVDDSQLPKDRFSAERLKGVDSTLKIQPAELGDSAVYLCASSPRGTTDTQYFGPGTRLTVL.

This chain joins TRBV5-6 and TRBJ2-1; 11 nucleotides align to TRBD2. The CDR3 is 15 residues long. Germline V gene data show CDR1 as SGHDT and CDR2 as YYEEEE. The J segment lost 2 bases and the V segment lost 4 bases, leaving 2 bases of the junction unmatched. The DNA of the CDR3 is TGTGCCAGCAGCCTGGGACTAGCGGCCTACAATGAGCAGTTCTTC. Amino acid sequence: CASSLGLAAYNEQFF.